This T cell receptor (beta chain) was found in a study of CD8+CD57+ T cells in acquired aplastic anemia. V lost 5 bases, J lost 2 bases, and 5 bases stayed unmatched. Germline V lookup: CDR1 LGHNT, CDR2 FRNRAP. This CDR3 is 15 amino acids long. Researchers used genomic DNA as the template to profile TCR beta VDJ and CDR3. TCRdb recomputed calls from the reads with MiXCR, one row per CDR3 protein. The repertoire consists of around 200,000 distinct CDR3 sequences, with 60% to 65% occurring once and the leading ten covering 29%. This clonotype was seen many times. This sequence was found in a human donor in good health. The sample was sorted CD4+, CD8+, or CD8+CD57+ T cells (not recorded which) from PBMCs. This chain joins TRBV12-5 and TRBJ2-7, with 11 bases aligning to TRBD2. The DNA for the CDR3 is TGTGCTAGTGGTCTCGGGACTAGCGGCCCCTACGAGCAGTACTTC. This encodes CASGLGTSGPYEQYF.